These T cell receptor beta chains were read from a single sample in a study of blood T cell repertoires in COVID-19. Libraries were prepared by immunoSEQ multiplex PCR; TCRdb keeps only in-frame clonotypes and omits some of them. The sample lists around 110,000 clones, approximately 87% seen once, with 2% to 2.5% in the top ten. The sample taken for sequencing was peripheral blood. The receptors were gathered from a man aged 25-45 years with acute or convalescent COVID-19. CDR3s include the opening cysteine and the closing phenylalanine or tryptophan. Fields, in order: V gene, D gene, clone size, J gene, CDR3 DNA, CDR3 protein. D genes are given only for firm matches. Only some rows state a clone size, as once, few, many or a class for expanded clones.

TRBV19	TRBD1	.	TRBJ2-7	TGTGCCAGCCGGACAGGCCCAGGATACGAGCAGTACTTC	CASRTGPGYEQYF
TRBV12-5	.	.	TRBJ2-1	TGTGCTAGCGACGTCGGTGGGGCCAGCTCCTACAATGAGCAGTTCTTC	CASDVGGASSYNEQFF
TRBV27	TRBD2	.	TRBJ2-3	TGTGCCAGCAGCCCCCTGGGGGGGGTCACAGATACGCAGTATTTT	CASSPLGGVTDTQYF
TRBV15	.	.	TRBJ1-2	TGTGCCACCAGCAGAGGCACAGGCTATGGCTACACCTTC	CATSRGTGYGYTF
TRBV10-3	TRBD1	.	TRBJ1-3	TGTGCCATCACCCCTGATCCGGGACAGGGGGCCAAAATGGGAAACACCATATATTTT	CAITPDPGQGAKMGNTIYF
TRBV7-8	TRBD1	.	TRBJ1-2	TGTGCCAGCAGCACAACAGGGGCCTGGACCGGTGGCTACACCTTC	CASSTTGAWTGGYTF
TRBV19	.	.	TRBJ1-5	TGTGCCAGTAGTATAAGGAGCGGCAATCAGCCCCAGCATTTT	CASSIRSGNQPQHF
TRBV5-1	TRBD2	.	TRBJ2-7	TGCGCCAGCTCGGGACTAGCGAATTACGAGCAGTACTTC	CASSGLANYEQYF
TRBV12-3/TRBV12-4	.	.	TRBJ1-3	TGTGCCAGCAGTTTACCGGGAAACACCATATATTTT	CASSLPGNTIYF
TRBV3-1/TRBV3-2	.	.	TRBJ2-2	TGTGCCAGCAGCCAACGTCCCTCGAACACCGGGGAGCTGTTTTTT	CASSQRPSNTGELFF
TRBV7-8	TRBD2	.	TRBJ2-1	TGTGCCAGCAGCTTGGGAGGTGGGACTAGCGGGGTCTGGGGCTACAATGAGCAGTTCTTC	CASSLGGGTSGVWGYNEQFF
TRBV4-3	.	few	TRBJ2-1	TGCGCCAGCAGCCAAGATAGTGGTGGCTACAATGAGCAGTTCTTC	CASSQDSGGYNEQFF
TRBV12-3/TRBV12-4	.	.	TRBJ2-5	TGTGCCAGCAGTTTCGGGACATTCCGGACCCAGTACTTC	CASSFGTFRTQYF
TRBV27	TRBD1	.	TRBJ2-2	TGTGCCAGCAGTTTAGGGGCAGGGGGCTTCGACGGGGAGCTGTTTTTT	CASSLGAGGFDGELFF
TRBV19	TRBD1	once	TRBJ1-5	TGTGCCAGTAGATTACTACCCGGGACAGGGGGTCAGCCCCAGCATTTT	CASRLLPGTGGQPQHF
TRBV2	.	.	TRBJ1-2	TGTGCCAGCAGTGTCCCCCTGTATTCGGGAGGGAACTATGGCTACACCTTC	CASSVPLYSGGNYGYTF
TRBV12-3/TRBV12-4	.	.	TRBJ1-2	TGTGCCAGCAGTCCGGGAGTTGGGGGCTACACCTTC	CASSPGVGGYTF
TRBV19	TRBD1	.	TRBJ2-2	TGTGCCAGTAGTCATCGTGGTCCCCAACAGGGGTCATGGGAGCTGTTTTTT	CASSHRGPQQGSWELFF
TRBV10-3	TRBD1	.	TRBJ2-1	TGTGCCATCAGGTTCCAGGGGGCGTACAATGAGCAGTTCTTC	CAIRFQGAYNEQFF
TRBV7-3	TRBD2	.	TRBJ2-3	TGTGCCAGCAGCTACCTCAGCGGGGGGCGCACAGATACGCAGTATTTT	CASSYLSGGRTDTQYF
TRBV6-1	TRBD2	.	TRBJ2-7	TGTGCCAGCAGTGAGAGTAGCGGGGGGGCCGACGAGCAGTACTTC	CASSESSGGADEQYF
TRBV7-9	.	.	TRBJ1-1	TGTGCCAGCAGCTCACCGGGACACCCGTGGGGCACTGAAGCTTTCTTT	CASSSPGHPWGTEAFF
TRBV7-8	.	.	TRBJ2-1	TGTGCCAGCAGCATTGACAGCGCCTACAATGAGCAGTTCTTC	CASSIDSAYNEQFF
TRBV10-3	TRBD1	.	TRBJ2-7	TGTGCCATCAGTGAATCCTCCGGGACAGGGGGTCGCAACGAGCAGTACTTC	CAISESSGTGGRNEQYF
TRBV7-9	.	few	TRBJ2-1	TGTGCCAGCAGCTTACGACAATTACCCTATGAGCAGTTCTTC	CASSLRQLPYEQFF
TRBV7-8	.	once	TRBJ2-1	TGTGCCAGCAGCCAACTTCCCGAGGGAGTGTCCTACAATGAGCAGTTCTTC	CASSQLPEGVSYNEQFF
TRBV19	.	.	TRBJ2-7	TGTGCCAGTAGTGGCAGCTACGAGCAGTACTTC	CASSGSYEQYF
TRBV29-1	TRBD1	.	TRBJ2-1	TGCAGCGTTGACCCCCGGGACAGGGCACATGACAATGAGCAGTTCTTC	CSVDPRDRAHDNEQFF
TRBV9	.	.	TRBJ1-1	TGTGCCAGCAGCCCGTTGGACAGTTTCACTGAAGCTTTCTTT	CASSPLDSFTEAFF
TRBV5-6	.	.	TRBJ2-1	TGTGCCAGCAGCTTGATCCGAGGTGAGCAGTTCTTC	CASSLIRGEQFF
TRBV29-1	TRBD1	.	TRBJ1-1	TGCAGCGTTGTAGGAGACAGGGGGACGGAAGCTTTCTTT	CSVVGDRGTEAFF
TRBV7-9	TRBD1	few	TRBJ2-7	TGTGCCAGCAGCTGGGGACAGGAGACCCACGAGCAGTACTTC	CASSWGQETHEQYF
TRBV2	TRBD1	.	TRBJ1-1	TGTGCCAGCAGTGACGGACAGGGGATGAACACTGAAGCTTTCTTT	CASSDGQGMNTEAFF
TRBV7-3	.	few	TRBJ2-6	TGTGCCAGCAGCCCCACTAGAGCTGGGGCCAACGTCCTGACTTTC	CASSPTRAGANVLTF
TRBV5-1	.	.	TRBJ2-7	TGCGCCAGCACCCTGGAGCGGGCAAACCCCTACGAGCAGTACTTC	CASTLERANPYEQYF
TRBV27	TRBD1	.	TRBJ1-2	TGTGCCAGCAGTCCCAGACAGGGGGCAGGTGGCTACACCTTC	CASSPRQGAGGYTF
TRBV30	TRBD1	.	TRBJ1-4	TGTGCCTGGAGCGGGACAGGCATTAATGAAAAACTGTTTTTT	CAWSGTGINEKLFF
TRBV19	TRBD1	.	TRBJ2-3	TGTGCCAGTAGTAGACGACAGGGGGCGGGGACGGATACGCAGTATTTT	CASSRRQGAGTDTQYF